What follows are 12 T cell receptor beta chains derived from one specimen sequenced in a study of response to subunit inactivated influenza vaccine. TCRdb fed the RT-PCR reads into MiXCR, producing one record per CDR3 protein. The sample consists of 500,000 to 700,000 distinct CDR3 sequences, roughly 23% of them appearing once. These sequences were also reported in another study, on T cells expressing NK-cell markers. That publication notes: A 5'RACE template switching approach incorporating UMIs was used to make TCR beta cDNA.

The sample here was CD4+ T cells sorted from PBMCs, taken 12 days after vaccination. Source of these receptors: a man aged 45 to 65 who received an inactivated influenza vaccine.

This clonotype was picked up many times. The junction differs from germline at one of its ends, possibly a read error. CDR3 in amino acids: CASSPGLQETQYF. CDR3 nucleotides: TGCGCCAGCAGCCCGGGACTCCAAGAGACCCAGTACTTC. The J gene is TRBJ2-5, the V gene TRBV12-3 or TRBV12-4; TRBD2 is a possible D gene (6 bases). The CDR3 is 13 amino acids.

This clonotype was detected a few times. This chain links TRBV4-3 with TRBJ1-2; D unresolved. The V gene lost 2 bases and the J gene lost 2 bases, with 15 bases spanning the gap. The CDR3 spans 16 residues. CDR1 and CDR2 (germline): LGHNA, YSLEER. CDR3 nucleotide sequence: TGCGCCAGCAGCCAAAGCTTGTATGGAGTGAACTATGGCTACACCTTC. Residues: CASSQSLYGVNYGYTF.

The V and J genes are TRBV18 and TRBJ2-7, with a tentative D call TRBD1 (6 bases). With 3 bases removed from V and 2 bases from J, the gap between germline ends came to 14 bases. Per germline, CDR1 KGHSH and CDR2 LQKENI. This CDR3 is built from 15 residues. The CDR3 DNA is TGTGCCAGCTCACCCTCGACAGGAGAAGCCTACGAGCAGTACTTC. Translated: CASSPSTGEAYEQYF.

This clonotype was seen a few times. The rearrangement joins TRBV12-3 or TRBV12-4 to TRBJ2-7, with 11 bases lining up with TRBD2. J lost 3 bases, V lost 1 base, and 5 bases had no gene match. CDR3 length equals 16 residues. CDR3 coding DNA: TGTGCCAGCAGTTTAGGGACTAGCGGGCTAAACTACGAGCAGTACTTC. Translated, it gives CASSLGTSGLNYEQYF.

This clonotype was picked up a small number of times. This chain uses TRBV12-3 or TRBV12-4 with TRBJ2-7; the D is unclear. This CDR3 is 12 amino acids long. The V gene lost 4 bases and the J gene lost 8 bases, with 12 bases spanning the gap. Written as DNA, the CDR3 is TGTGCCAGCAGTTCCCTCCTAGGCCAGCAGTACTTC. This translates into CASSSLLGQQYF.

The CDR3 loop reads CASSHSTVGGGYTF. The CDR3 nucleotides are TGTGCCAGCAGTCACTCGACCGTGGGCGGTGGCTACACCTTC. This sequence joins TRBV12-3 or TRBV12-4 and TRBJ1-2; no firm D call. The CDR3 loop spans 14 amino acids. V was pared by 5 bases and J by 7 bases, with 17 bases between.

V usage is TRBV4-1 and J usage is TRBJ2-7, with D possibly being TRBD2 (5 bases). Trimming stripped 0 bases from V and 4 bases from J, with 16 bases between. CDR3 length: 16 amino acids. Germline V CDR1 and CDR2: MGHRA, YSYEKL. The CDR3 DNA reads TGCGCCAGCAGCCAAGATCACCGGGGAGTGGTATACGAGCAGTACTTC. It specifies CASSQDHRGVVYEQYF.

The rearrangement joins TRBV19 to TRBJ2-5; D is unclear. There are 15 residues in the CDR3. Looked up from germline, CDR1 is LNHDA and CDR2 is SQIVND (reference sequence). Trimming cost V 2 bases and J 5 bases, with 15 bases left between them. CDR3 residues: CASSIRAYPSETQYF. In DNA form, the CDR3 reads TGTGCCAGTAGTATAAGGGCTTATCCGTCGGAGACCCAGTACTTC.

This clonotype was seen a handful of times. The CDR3 loop is CASSLGLRQGPDTQYF. As DNA, the CDR3 is TGTGCCAGCAGCTTAGGTTTACGTCAGGGCCCAGATACGCAGTATTTT. The chain combines TRBV7-2 with TRBJ2-3; possibly TRBD1 for D (5 bases). The CDR3 covers 16 residues. Looked up from germline, CDR1 is SGHTA and CDR2 is FQGNSA. V lost 1 base and J 4 bases, leaving 15 bases between the germline ends.

There are a few counts of this clonotype. V and J are TRBV6-2 or TRBV6-3 and TRBJ2-7, with D possibly TRBD1 on 6 matching bases. Trimming removed 7 bases at V and 6 bases at J, with 25 bases between. This CDR3 contains 16 residues. In germline, CDR1 is MNHEY, CDR2 SVGEGT. The CDR3 nucleotides read TGTGCCAGCACGGACTGGGGGCGAGGGCGTTTTCCCGAGCAGTACTTC. This encodes CASTDWGRGRFPEQYF.

V usage is TRBV11-2 and J usage is TRBJ2-1; 7 bases line up with TRBD2. Trimming removed 4 bases from V and 6 bases from J; junction bases left unmatched: 3. From germline, CDR1 is SGHAT and CDR2 FQNNGV. This CDR3 has 13 amino acids. In DNA, the CDR3 is TGTGCCAGCAGCTCGGGACTATCCAATGAGCAGTTCTTC. Translation gives CASSSGLSNEQFF.

The genes are TRBV2 and TRBJ1-2; D unresolved. The CDR3 contains 13 residues. The germline V and J ends were trimmed by 0 bases and 4 bases, with 6 bases remaining between them. Germline V gene sequence: CDR1 SNHLY, CDR2 FYNNEI. The CDR3, as DNA: TGTGCCAGCAGTGAAGCGAGGTTCTATGGCTACACCTTC. Amino acid sequence: CASSEARFYGYTF.